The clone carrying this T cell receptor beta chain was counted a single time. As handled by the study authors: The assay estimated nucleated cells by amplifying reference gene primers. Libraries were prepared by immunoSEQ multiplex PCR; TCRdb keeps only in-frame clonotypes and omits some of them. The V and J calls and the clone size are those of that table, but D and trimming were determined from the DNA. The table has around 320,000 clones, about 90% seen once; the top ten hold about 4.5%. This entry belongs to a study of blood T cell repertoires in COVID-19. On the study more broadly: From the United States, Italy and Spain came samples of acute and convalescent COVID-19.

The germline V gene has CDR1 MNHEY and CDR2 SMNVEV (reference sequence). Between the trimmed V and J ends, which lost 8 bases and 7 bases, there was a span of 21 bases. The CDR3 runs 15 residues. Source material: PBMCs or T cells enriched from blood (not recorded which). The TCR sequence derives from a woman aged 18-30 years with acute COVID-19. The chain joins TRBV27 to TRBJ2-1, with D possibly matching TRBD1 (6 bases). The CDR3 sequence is CASGYARGSRNEQFF. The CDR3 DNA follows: TGTGCCAGCGGGTACGCAAGGGGGTCTCGGAATGAGCAGTTCTTC.